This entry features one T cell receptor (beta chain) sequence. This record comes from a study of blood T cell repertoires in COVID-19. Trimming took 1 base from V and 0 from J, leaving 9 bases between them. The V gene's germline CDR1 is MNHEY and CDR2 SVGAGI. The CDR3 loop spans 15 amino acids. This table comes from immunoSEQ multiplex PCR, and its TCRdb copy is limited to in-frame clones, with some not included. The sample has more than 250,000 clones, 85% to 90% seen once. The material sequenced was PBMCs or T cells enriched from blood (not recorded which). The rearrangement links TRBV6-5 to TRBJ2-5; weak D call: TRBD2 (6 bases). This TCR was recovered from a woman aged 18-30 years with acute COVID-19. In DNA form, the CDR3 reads TGTGCCAGCAGTTACTTGGAGGGGTACCAAGAGACCCAGTACTTC. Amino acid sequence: CASSYLEGYQETQYF.